The present TCR beta chain was sequenced within a study of Ad26.COV2.S vaccination and SARS-CoV-2 variants. Treatment here: some 20 received Ad26.COV2.S at low or high dose, single or two shots; five or six received placebo; per-sample allocation not given. After the first vaccine or placebo injection, samples were drawn on day 63. Here immunoSEQ multiplex PCR was the method, and the copy in TCRdb shows in-frame clones only, minus some. The table has 350,000 to 500,000 clones, 90% seen once. The material sequenced was peripheral blood, taken in a trial of Ad26.COV2.S vaccine versus placebo. This sequence originates from a person aged 18-60 years who received the Ad26.COV2.S COVID-19 vaccine or a placebo.

CDR3 bases: TGTGCCAGCAGCGCGGGGGGGTACAATGAGCAGTTCTTC. Protein product: CASSAGGYNEQFF. The gene calls are TRBV9 and TRBJ2-1; 8 positions agree with TRBD2. After removal of 3 bases from V and 4 bases from J, the junction contained 0 bases not matched to a gene. This CDR3 comprises 13 residues. Germline V gene lookup returns CDR1 SGDLS and CDR2 YYNGEE.